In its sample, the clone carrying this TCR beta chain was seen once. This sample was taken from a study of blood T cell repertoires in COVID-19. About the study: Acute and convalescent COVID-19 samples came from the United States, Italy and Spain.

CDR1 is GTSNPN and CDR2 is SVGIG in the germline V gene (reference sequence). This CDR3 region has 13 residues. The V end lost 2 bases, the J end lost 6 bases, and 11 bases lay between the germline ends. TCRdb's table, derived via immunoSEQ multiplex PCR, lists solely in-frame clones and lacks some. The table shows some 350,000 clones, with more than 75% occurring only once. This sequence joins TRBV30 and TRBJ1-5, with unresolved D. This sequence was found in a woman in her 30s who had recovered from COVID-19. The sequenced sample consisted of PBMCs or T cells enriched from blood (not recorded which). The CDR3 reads CAWSPPGIQPQHF. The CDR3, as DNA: TGTGCCTGGAGTCCCCCGGGAATTCAGCCCCAGCATTTT.